Listed here are 9 T cell receptor beta chains from one sample, sequenced in a study of blood T cell repertoires in COVID-19. Sequenced by immunoSEQ multiplex PCR; TCRdb stores in-frame clones only, minus some. The sample lists around 100,000 clones; around 83% were seen once. What was sequenced was peripheral blood. The receptors originated from a human donor in a cohort sampled during active COVID-19.

This clone was observed a few times. CDR3 coding DNA: TGTGCCAGCAGCTTAGCTGGAGGTAGGAGCAATCAGCCCCAGCATTTT. This encodes CASSLAGGRSNQPQHF. The J gene is TRBJ1-5, the V gene TRBV7-9; D ambiguous. CDR1 is SEHNR, CDR2 FQNEAQ, per germline (reference sequence). V lost 0 bases and J 1 base, leaving 10 bases between the germline ends. The CDR3 length is 16 residues. The whole variable domain, remainder taken from reference TRBV7-9 and TRBJ1-5, is DTGVSQNPRHKITKRGQNVTFRCDPISEHNRLYWYRQTLGQGPEFLTYFQNEAQLEKSRLLSDRFSAERPKGSFSTLEIQRTEQGDSAMYLCASSLAGGRSNQPQHFGDGTRLSIL.

CDR3: CASSSPGQGTVNGYTF. CDR3 DNA: TGTGCCAGCAGTTCCCCGGGACAGGGGACGGTGAATGGCTACACCTTC. The V and J genes are TRBV28 and TRBJ1-2; 10 positions agree with TRBD1. The CDR3 consists of 16 residues. V shed 4 bases, J shed 6 bases, and the junction held 11 bases outside the gene matches. Per the germline V gene, CDR1 is MDHEN and CDR2 is SYDVKM.

The chain joins TRBV6-6 to TRBJ2-7, with D tentatively TRBD2 (5 bases). This CDR3 has 15 amino acids. From germline, CDR1 is MNHNY and CDR2 SVGAGI (reference sequence). The V gene lost 2 bases and the J gene lost 2 bases, with 13 bases spanning the gap. As DNA, the CDR3 is TGTGCCAGCAGTTACCCACTAGTACGAGCCTACGAGCAGTACTTC. Translating gives CASSYPLVRAYEQYF.

The rearrangement uses TRBV6-6 and TRBJ1-6; 8 bases align to TRBD1. Trimming took 7 bases from V and 5 from J; bases not matched to a gene: 7. The germline CDR1 and CDR2 sequences are MNHNY and SVGAGI (reference sequence). This CDR3 is 15 amino acids long. In DNA form, the CDR3 reads TGTGCCAGCACCCAGACAGGGGAGAATAATTCACCCCTCCACTTT. Its translation: CASTQTGENNSPLHF.

The J gene is TRBJ1-4, the V gene TRBV28, with D possibly matching TRBD1 (6 bases). Germline lookup yields CDR1 MDHEN and CDR2 SYDVKM. V lost 5 bases to trimming and J lost 11 bases, with 18 bases between them. The CDR3 contains 14 residues. The chain's CDR3 is CASSPQGPLEKLFF. In nucleotides, the CDR3 is TGTGCCAGCAGTCCACAGGGACCCTTGGAGAAACTGTTTTTT.

This clone was seen a handful of times. V gene TRBV5-5 combines with J gene TRBJ1-4; perhaps TRBD1 as D (6 bases). Germline CDR1 and CDR2: SGHKS and YYEKEE (reference sequence). The CDR3 totals 14 residues. Trimming left V 3 bases short and J 8 bases short, with 14 bases between. For the CDR3, the DNA is TGTGCCAGCAGCTCTACAGGGTTGGGGGAAAAACTGTTTTTT. Translating gives CASSSTGLGEKLFF.

A single count supports this clone. The chain recombines TRBV28 with TRBJ2-3, with 12 bases that match TRBD1. This CDR3 has 16 residues. Germline CDR1 and CDR2: MDHEN and SYDVKM. V was clipped by 8 bases and J by 1 base; unmatched bases: 7. The CDR3 coding sequence is TGTGCCAGCGTCCCGGGACAGGGGGCGGGCACAGATACGCAGTATTTT. This translates into CASVPGQGAGTDTQYF.

The rearrangement links TRBV7-2 to TRBJ1-2, with D possibly matching TRBD1 (6 bases). The CDR3 runs 14 residues. The V and J ends lost 0 bases and 7 bases respectively, with 12 bases between them. Germline V lookup: CDR1 SGHTA, CDR2 FQGNSA. CDR3 nucleotides: TGTGCCAGCAGCTTAGCGGGGGCCAGGGCTGGCTACACCTTC. Its translation: CASSLAGARAGYTF.

The CDR3 region has the DNA TGTGCCAGCAGCCTACGTCCGGGGGGACGCTACAATGAGCAGTTCTTC. Amino acid sequence: CASSLRPGGRYNEQFF. The chain joins TRBV7-2 to TRBJ2-1, with TRBD2 matching 7 bases. The germline CDR1 and CDR2 sequences are SGHTA and FQGNSA. This CDR3 region has 16 residues. Germline trimming cut 5 bases from V and 3 bases from J; bases unmatched to any gene: 10.